These 9 T cell receptor beta chains were sequenced from one sample in a study of shared clonotypes between healthy human individuals. TCRdb's table, derived via immunoSEQ multiplex PCR, lists solely in-frame clones and lacks some. The sample contains around 2,000,000 clones, 90% to 95% of which appear only once. The sample was naive CD4+ T cells sorted from blood. Regarding subset: CD45RA+ positively selected. These receptors were collected from a man between 18 and 29 years old in good health.

V is TRBV5-5 and J is TRBJ1-1, with D perhaps matching TRBD1 (5 bases). CDR1 and CDR2 from the germline V gene are SGHKS and YYEKEE (reference sequence). This CDR3 spans 14 amino acids. V lost 4 bases to trimming and J lost 1 base, with 11 bases between them. CDR3 protein: CASSPLGGNTEAFF. In nucleotides, the CDR3 is TGTGCCAGCAGCCCCTTGGGGGGGAACACTGAAGCTTTCTTT. Looking up the rest from reference TRBV5-5 and TRBJ1-1 gives the full variable domain: DAGVTQSPTHLIKTRGQQVTLRCSPISGHKSVSWYQQVLGQGPQFIFQYYEKEERGRGNFPDRFSARQFPNYSSELNVNALLLGDSALYLCASSPLGGNTEAFFGQGTRLTVV.

The chain carries TRBV27 and TRBJ1-4; D remains unclear. The CDR3 is 17 residues long. The ends were cut back, 0 bases at V and 0 bases at J, with 11 bases in the middle. CDR1 is MNHEY and CDR2 is SMNVEV in the germline V gene (reference sequence). CDR3 coding DNA: TGTGCCAGCAGTTTATCCATCGCGAGGGCAACTAATGAAAAACTGTTTTTT. The encoded protein is CASSLSIARATNEKLFF.

This chain uses TRBV7-9 with TRBJ2-1; D possibly corresponds to TRBD2 (7 bases). Between the trimmed V and J ends, which lost 5 bases and 2 bases, there was a span of 16 bases. CDR1 is SEHNR, CDR2 FQNEAQ, per germline (reference sequence). This CDR3 has 16 residues. CDR3 DNA: TGTGCCAGCAGCCCGATCGGGGGGCTAGCCTACAATGAGCAGTTCTTC. This gives the protein CASSPIGGLAYNEQFF.

The chain uses TRBV30 and TRBJ2-2; D is unclear. The CDR3 runs to 14 residues. V was pared by 3 bases and J by 2 bases, with 10 bases between. Germline values: CDR1 GTSNPN, CDR2 SVGIG (reference sequence). This chain's CDR3 is CAWRKAGNTGELFF. Here the CDR3 DNA reads TGTGCCTGGAGAAAGGCAGGAAACACCGGGGAGCTGTTTTTT.

This chain uses TRBV5-1 with TRBJ2-1; a weak D match, TRBD2 (5 bases). The CDR3 length is 15 residues. V lost 6 bases and J 6 bases, leaving 19 bases between the germline ends. The germline V gene encodes CDR1 SGHRS and CDR2 YFSETQ. CDR3 nucleotides: TGCGCCAGCAACCCCCTAGCAACGTCTCCCAATGAGCAGTTCTTC. It yields the protein CASNPLATSPNEQFF.

This rearrangement joins TRBV10-3 to TRBJ1-1; TRBD1 aligns across 7 bases. V gave up 5 bases and J gave up 3 bases; unmatched junction bases: 6. The CDR3 covers 14 residues. The germline gives CDR1 ENHRY, CDR2 SYGVKD. This CDR3 reads CAISRQGRDTEAFF. The DNA of the CDR3 is TGTGCCATCAGTAGACAGGGAAGAGACACTGAAGCTTTCTTT.

The V and J genes are TRBV13 and TRBJ2-5, with TRBD2 as a possible D gene (5 bases). V was clipped by 1 base and J by 5 bases, with 14 bases between them. The CDR3 loop spans 15 amino acids. Germline assignment: CDR1 PRHDT and CDR2 FYEKMQ (reference sequence). CDR3: CASSLVHGSGETQYF. The CDR3 DNA reads as TGTGCCAGCAGCTTAGTGCACGGCTCGGGGGAGACCCAGTACTTC.

V usage is TRBV23-1 and J usage is TRBJ2-7; D not resolved. TRBV23-1 counts as an open reading frame of uncertain function. The CDR3 sequence is 15 residues long. V was trimmed by 1 base and J by 0 bases, leaving 10 bases between them. CDR3 DNA: TGCGCCAGCAGTCAATTGGGCCCCCTCTCCTACGAGCAGTACTTC. Protein product: CASSQLGPLSYEQYF.

V is TRBV6-4 and J is TRBJ2-7; D perhaps matches TRBD1 (5 bases). This CDR3 is built from 13 residues. The V and J ends lost 8 bases and 1 base respectively, with 12 bases between them. CDR1 and CDR2 (germline): MRHNA, SNTAGT. The CDR3 DNA follows: TGTGCCAGCCCGACAGACCATTCCTACGAGCAGTACTTC. Translated: CASPTDHSYEQYF.